The clone carrying this T cell receptor (beta chain) appeared once. The CDR3 consists of 13 residues. Per germline, CDR1 SGHTA and CDR2 FQGTGA. Trimming stripped 5 bases from V and 1 base from J, with 8 bases between. The data derive from a study of blood T cell repertoires in COVID-19. Study as a whole: Acute-phase and convalescent COVID-19 samples originated in the United States, Italy and Spain. The analysed material was cDNA or gDNA that came from T cells, B-cell-depleted T cells, or PBMCs.

Original data processing: Estimated nucleated cell counts came from reference gene primer amplification. Method: immunoSEQ multiplex PCR; TCRdb's copy keeps in-frame clones and lacks some. V and J calls and clone size are copied from that table; D and trimming were computed from the DNA. The sample has about 110,000 clones, 80% to 90% seen once. The receptor comes from a woman in her forties or fifties with active or convalescent COVID-19. The V call is TRBV7-3, the J call TRBJ1-1, with D tentatively TRBD1 (5 bases). Sample: peripheral blood. CDR3 loop: CASSRDRNTEAFF. The CDR3, as DNA: TGTGCCAGCAGCCGAGACAGGAACACTGAAGCTTTCTTT. Full variable domain (rest looked up from reference TRBV7-3 and TRBJ1-1): GAGVSQTPSNKVTEKGKYVELRCDPISGHTALYWYRQSLGQGPEFLIYFQGTGAADDSGLPNDRFFAVRPEGSVSTLKIQRTERGDSAVYLCASSRDRNTEAFFGQGTRLTVV.